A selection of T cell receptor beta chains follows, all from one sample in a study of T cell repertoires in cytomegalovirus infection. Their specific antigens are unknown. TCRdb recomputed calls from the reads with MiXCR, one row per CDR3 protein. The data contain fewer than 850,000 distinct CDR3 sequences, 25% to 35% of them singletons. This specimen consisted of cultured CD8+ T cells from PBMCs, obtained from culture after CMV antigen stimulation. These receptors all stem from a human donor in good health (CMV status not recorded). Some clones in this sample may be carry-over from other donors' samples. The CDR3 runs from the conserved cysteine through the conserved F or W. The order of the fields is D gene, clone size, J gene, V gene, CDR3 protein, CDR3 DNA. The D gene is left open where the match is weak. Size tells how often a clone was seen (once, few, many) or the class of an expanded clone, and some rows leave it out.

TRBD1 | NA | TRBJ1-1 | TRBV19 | CASSAIRGLTEAFF | TGTGCCAGTAGTGCTATCAGGGGGCTTACTGAAGCTTTCTTT
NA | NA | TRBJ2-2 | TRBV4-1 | CASSQSLMNTGELFF | TGCGCCAGCAGCCAAAGTCTCATGAACACCGGGGAGCTGTTTTTT
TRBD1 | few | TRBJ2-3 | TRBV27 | CASSLGGQGSFTQYF | TGTGCCAGCAGTTTAGGGGGACAGGGGAGTTTTACGCAGTATTTT
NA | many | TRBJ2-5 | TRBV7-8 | CASSLVIVEETQYF | TGTGCCAGCAGCTTAGTTATTGTGGAAGAGACCCAGTACTTC
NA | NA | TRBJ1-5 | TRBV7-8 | CASSLAWNQPQHF | TGTGCCAGCAGCTTAGCGTGGAATCAGCCCCAGCATTTT
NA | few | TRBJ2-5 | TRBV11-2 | CASSFGYREETQYF | TGTGCCAGCAGCTTTGGGTACAGGGAGGAGACCCAGTACTTC
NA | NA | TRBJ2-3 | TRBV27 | CASSLYGYTDTQYF | TGTGCCAGCAGTTTATATGGGTACACAGATACGCAGTATTTT
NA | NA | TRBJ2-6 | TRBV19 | CASSIDLGSGANVLTF | TGTGCCAGTAGTATAGATCTAGGGTCTGGGGCCAACGTCCTGACTTTC
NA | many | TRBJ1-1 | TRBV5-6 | CASSFRTEAFF | TGTGCCAGCAGCTTCCGGACTGAAGCTTTCTTT
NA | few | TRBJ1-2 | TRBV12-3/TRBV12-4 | CASSLASTYGYTF | TGTGCCAGCAGTTTAGCGTCAACTTATGGCTACACCTTC
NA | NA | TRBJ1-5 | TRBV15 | CATSPSMGNQPQHF | TGTGCCACCAGCCCTTCGATGGGCAATCAGCCCCAGCATTTT
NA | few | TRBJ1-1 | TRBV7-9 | CASSLPGARFAFF | TGTGCCAGCAGCCTACCAGGGGCGCGGTTTGCTTTCTTT
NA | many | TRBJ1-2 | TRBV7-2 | CASSVSRAANYGYTF | TGTGCCAGCAGCGTTTCGAGGGCGGCTAACTATGGCTACACCTTC
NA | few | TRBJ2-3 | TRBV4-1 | CASSQDPSRTDTQYF | TGCGCCAGCAGCCAAGATCCCTCACGGACAGATACGCAGTATTTT